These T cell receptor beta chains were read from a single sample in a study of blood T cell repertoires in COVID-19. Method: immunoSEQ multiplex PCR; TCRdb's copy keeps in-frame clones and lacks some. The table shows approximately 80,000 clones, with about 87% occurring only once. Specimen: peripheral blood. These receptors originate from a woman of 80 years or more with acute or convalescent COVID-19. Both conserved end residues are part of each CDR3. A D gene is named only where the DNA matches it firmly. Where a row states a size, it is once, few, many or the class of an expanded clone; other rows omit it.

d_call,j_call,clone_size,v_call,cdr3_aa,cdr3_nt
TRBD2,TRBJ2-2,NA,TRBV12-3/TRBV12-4,CASSRGEAGGLFF,TGTGCCAGCAGCCGGGGGGAGGCGGGAGGGCTGTTTTTT
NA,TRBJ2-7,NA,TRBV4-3,CASSQDTGSGVYEQYF,TGCGCCAGCAGCCAAGATACGGGGTCAGGGGTATACGAGCAGTACTTC
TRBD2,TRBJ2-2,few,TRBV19,CASSSRGGLNTGELFF,TGTGCCAGTAGTAGTCGGGGGGGTCTGAACACCGGGGAGCTGTTTTTT
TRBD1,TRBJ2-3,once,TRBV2,CASSDRDRDRYF,TGTGCCAGCAGTGACCGGGACAGGGACAGGTATTTT
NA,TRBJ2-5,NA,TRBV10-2,CASSEAGMFSETQYF,TGCGCCAGCAGTGAGGCAGGGATGTTTTCGGAGACCCAGTACTTC
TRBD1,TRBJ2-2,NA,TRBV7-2,CASSLNTGVPGELFF,TGTGCCAGCAGCTTAAACACAGGGGTGCCCGGGGAGCTGTTTTTT
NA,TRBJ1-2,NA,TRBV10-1,CASSETHRSYGYTF,TGCGCCAGCAGTGAGACTCACAGGTCCTATGGCTACACCTTC
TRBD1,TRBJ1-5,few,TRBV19,CASSWTGGSNSNQPQHF,TGTGCCAGTAGTTGGACAGGGGGCTCTAATAGCAATCAGCCCCAGCATTTT
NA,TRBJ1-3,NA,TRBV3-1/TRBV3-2,CASSQKRASSGNTIYF,TGTGCCAGCAGCCAAAAGAGGGCATCCTCTGGAAACACCATATATTTT
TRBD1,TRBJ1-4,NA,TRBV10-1,CASTDDRQGRDEKLFF,TGCGCCAGCACCGACGACCGACAGGGGAGGGATGAAAAACTGTTTTTT
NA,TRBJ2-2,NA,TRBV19,CASSINRAPGELFF,TGTGCCAGTAGTATTAACAGGGCCCCCGGGGAGCTGTTTTTT
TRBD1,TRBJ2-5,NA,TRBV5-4,CASSRDRSQETQYF,TGTGCCAGCAGCAGGGACAGGAGTCAAGAGACCCAGTACTTC
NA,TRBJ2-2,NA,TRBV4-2,CASSQDTDRTGELFF,TGTGCCAGCAGCCAAGACACCGACAGGACCGGGGAGCTGTTTTTT
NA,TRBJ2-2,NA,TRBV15,CATSRDKIRVTGELFF,TGTGCCACCAGCAGAGATAAAATACGCGTCACCGGGGAGCTGTTTTTT
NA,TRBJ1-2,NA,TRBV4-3,CASSQATAAGGYTF,TGCGCCAGCAGCCAAGCTACAGCTGCGGGTGGCTACACCTTC
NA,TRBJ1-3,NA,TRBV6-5,CASSYGQTTGNTIYF,TGTGCCAGCAGTTACGGACAGACGACTGGAAACACCATATATTTT
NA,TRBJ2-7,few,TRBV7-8,CASSRGLLDYEQYF,TGTGCCAGCAGCCGGGGACTGTTAGACTACGAGCAGTACTTC
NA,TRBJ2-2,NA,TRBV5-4,CASSLSGTGELFF,TGTGCCAGCAGCTTGTCAGGGACCGGGGAGCTGTTTTTT
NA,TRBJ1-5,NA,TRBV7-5,CARSPKTAGTGTAGGNQPQHF,TGTGCCAGAAGCCCGAAAACCGCCGGGACCGGGACGGCGGGGGGCAATCAGCCCCAGCATTTT
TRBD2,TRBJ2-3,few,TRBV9,CASSVGLAGGTDTQYF,TGTGCCAGCAGCGTAGGGCTAGCGGGGGGCACAGATACGCAGTATTTT
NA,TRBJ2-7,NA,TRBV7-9,CASSTRDEQYF,TGTGCCAGCAGCACCAGGGACGAGCAGTACTTC
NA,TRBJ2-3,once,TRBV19,CASSISQVGTDTQYF,TGTGCCAGTAGTATTTCACAGGTTGGAACAGATACGCAGTATTTT
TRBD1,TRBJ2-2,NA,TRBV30,CAWSRGQGIAGELFF,TGTGCCTGGAGTAGGGGACAGGGCATCGCCGGGGAGCTGTTTTTT
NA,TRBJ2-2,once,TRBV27,CASSLSLGATNTGELFF,TGTGCCAGCAGTTTATCCCTGGGGGCTACGAACACCGGGGAGCTGTTTTTT
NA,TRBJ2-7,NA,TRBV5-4,CASSHRQAGHRGEQYF,TGTGCCAGCAGCCACAGACAAGCGGGACATAGGGGCGAGCAGTACTTC
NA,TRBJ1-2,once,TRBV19,CASSIRQGEGYTF,TGTGCCAGTAGTATCCGCCAGGGCGAAGGCTACACCTTC
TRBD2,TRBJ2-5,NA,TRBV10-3,CAISPGTSGGVGETQYF,TGTGCCATCAGTCCCGGGACTAGCGGGGGGGTCGGGGAGACCCAGTACTTC
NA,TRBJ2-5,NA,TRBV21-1,CASSDVAGGTQETQYF,NA
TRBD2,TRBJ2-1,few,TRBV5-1,CASSLRTPGLAGGRSSYNEQFF,TGCGCCAGCAGCTTGAGGACGCCGGGACTAGCGGGAGGGAGGAGCTCCTACAATGAGCAGTTCTTC
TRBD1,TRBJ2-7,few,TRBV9,CASSLSDGQGSAYEQYF,TGTGCCAGCAGCCTCTCAGACGGACAGGGGAGCGCCTACGAGCAGTACTTC
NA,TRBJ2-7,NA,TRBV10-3,CAISVRGSYEQYF,TGTGCCATCAGCGTAAGAGGGTCCTACGAGCAGTACTTC
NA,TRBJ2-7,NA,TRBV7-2,CASSLVGTEGYEQYF,TGTGCCAGCAGCTTAGTGGGGACTGAAGGATACGAGCAGTACTTC
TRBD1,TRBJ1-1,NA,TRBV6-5,CASSLEGAFTEAFF,TGTGCCAGCAGTTTGGAGGGGGCATTCACTGAAGCTTTCTTT
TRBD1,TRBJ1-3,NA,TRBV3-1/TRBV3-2,CASSHRTGGGNTIYF,TGTGCCAGCAGCCACCGCACAGGGGGAGGAAACACCATATATTTT
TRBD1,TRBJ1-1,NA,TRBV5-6,CASSFRDRGYTEAFF,TGTGCCAGCAGCTTCCGGGACAGGGGATACACTGAAGCTTTCTTT
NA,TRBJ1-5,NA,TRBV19,CASSLGQTYSNQPQHF,TGTGCCAGTAGTTTAGGACAGACTTATAGCAATCAGCCCCAGCATTTT
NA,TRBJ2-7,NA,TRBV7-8,CASSSRSALIKQYF,TGTGCCAGCAGTTCTCGGTCCGCCTTAATAAAGCAGTACTTC
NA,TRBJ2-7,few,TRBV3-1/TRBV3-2,CASSPQLVRYEQYF,TGTGCCAGCAGCCCCCAACTAGTCCGCTACGAGCAGTACTTC
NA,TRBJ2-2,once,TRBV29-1,CSVARAFGELFF,TGCAGCGTTGCGCGGGCTTTCGGGGAGCTGTTTTTT
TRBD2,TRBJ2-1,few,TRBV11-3,CASSLDRSSGYNEQFF,TGTGCCAGCAGCTTAGATCGGTCTAGCGGATACAATGAGCAGTTCTTC
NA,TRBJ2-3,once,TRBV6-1,CASSEYGGNTDTQYF,TGTGCCAGCAGTGAATACGGGGGAAACACAGATACGCAGTATTTT
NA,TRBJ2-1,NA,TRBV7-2,CASSSRSYNEQFF,TGTGCCAGCAGCTCGCGCTCCTACAATGAGCAGTTCTTC
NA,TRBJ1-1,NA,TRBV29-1,CSVSPGYFTEAFF,TGCAGCGTTAGCCCAGGTTACTTCACTGAAGCTTTCTTT